The 11 T cell receptor beta chains given below trace back to one sample, sequenced in a study of shared T cell receptors in the human thymus (dated by TCRdb to about 2021). The method was the immunoSEQ multiplex PCR assay. The table comes from immuneACCESS by way of TCRdb, which keeps in-frame sequences with V and J called. Part of the clones is missing from these tables; in studies checked, under half for an unresolved V gene and the rest for unknown reasons. The sample yields more than 550,000 clones; 87% were counted once. 0.0094% of the sample lies in the top ten. This sample was also put to use in a study of human thymus T cells.

The sequencing input was thymocytes. The receptors were sampled from a boy younger than two with a congenital heart defect. Donor details come from another sample of the same person, matched by shared clones.

The CDR3 spells CASNLGGGRGRIGTEAFF. CDR3 bases: TGTGCCAGCAACTTAGGAGGTGGCAGGGGGCGCATAGGCACTGAAGCTTTCTTT. The rearrangement joins TRBV28 to TRBJ1-1, with 8 bases lining up with TRBD1. Germline V gene sequence: CDR1 MDHEN, CDR2 SYDVKM. V dropped 7 bases and J dropped 4; count of bases not matched to a gene: 20. The CDR3 has 18 amino acids.

The V and J genes are TRBV7-2 and TRBJ2-1; 8 positions agree with TRBD2. The CDR3 covers 14 residues. J gave up 6 bases and V 5 bases, and 6 bases lay outside the gene matches. Germline CDR1 reads SGHTA; CDR2 reads FQGNSA. The CDR3 nucleotides read TGTGCCAGCAGCCACACGGGGGGGGCCAATGAGCAGTTCTTC. The encoded protein is CASSHTGGANEQFF. Full variable domain (missing parts from reference TRBV7-2 and TRBJ2-1): GAGVSQSPSNKVTEKGKDVELRCDPISGHTALYWYRQSLGQGLEFLIYFQGNSAPDKSGLPSDRFSAERTGGSVSTLTIQRTQQEDSAVYLCASSHTGGANEQFFGPGTRLTVL.

This sequence joins TRBV7-3 and TRBJ2-6; D is possibly TRBD1 (6 bases). Trimming shortened V by 3 bases and J by 0 bases, and 21 bases separated the two germline ends. This CDR3 is built from 20 residues. In germline, CDR1 is SGHTA, CDR2 FQGTGA. The CDR3 is CASSFEGHPGHYSGANVLTF. The CDR3 DNA is TGTGCCAGCAGCTTCGAGGGCCATCCGGGACACTACTCTGGGGCCAACGTCCTGACTTTC. The full variable domain, completed using reference TRBV7-3 and TRBJ2-6, is GAGVSQTPSNKVTEKGKYVELRCDPISGHTALYWYRQSLGQGPEFLIYFQGTGAADDSGLPNDRFFAVRPEGSVSTLKIQRTERGDSAVYLCASSFEGHPGHYSGANVLTFGAGSRLTVL.

The J gene is TRBJ2-1, the V gene TRBV6-1; tentative D call: TRBD2 (6 bases). In germline, CDR1 is MNHNS, CDR2 SASEGT. The CDR3 sequence is 14 residues long. Trimming stripped 7 bases from V and 1 base from J, with 11 bases between. CDR3 coding DNA: TGTGCCAGCATCGCGGGGCTTTCCTACAATGAGCAGTTCTTC. Protein: CASIAGLSYNEQFF.

V gene TRBV30 combines with J gene TRBJ1-1, with D hard to call. There are 14 residues in the CDR3. The V end was cut by 0 bases, the J end by 1 base, with 9 bases between. CDR1 GTSNPN and CDR2 SVGIG come from the germline V gene (reference sequence). This CDR3 reads CAWSVRQKNTEAFF. The CDR3, as DNA: TGTGCCTGGAGTGTCCGTCAGAAGAACACTGAAGCTTTCTTT.

The rearrangement uses TRBV28 and TRBJ1-1; tentatively, D is TRBD1 (5 bases). Looked up from germline, CDR1 is MDHEN and CDR2 is SYDVKM. V was shortened by 0 bases and J by 0 bases, with 8 bases between the two germline ends. The CDR3 has 15 amino acids. CDR3 DNA: TGTGCCAGCAGTTTATGTCGGGGGTTGAACACTGAAGCTTTCTTT. Amino acids: CASSLCRGLNTEAFF.

This clone appeared a single time. The chain joins TRBV30 to TRBJ2-7; 9 bases are a match to TRBD1. Germline V gene lookup returns CDR1 GTSNPN and CDR2 SVGIG (reference sequence). This CDR3 comprises 21 residues. V gave up 0 bases and J gave up 0 bases; unmatched junction bases: 21. In nucleotides, the CDR3 is TGTGCCTGGAGTGTACCAATGGAGAGGGACAGGGACCACAAGACCTCCTACGAGCAGTACTTC. This gives the protein CAWSVPMERDRDHKTSYEQYF. Full variable domain (missing parts from reference TRBV30 and TRBJ2-7): SQTIHQWPATLVQPVGSPLSLECTVEGTSNPNLYWYRQAAGRGLQLLFYSVGIGQISSEVPQNLSASRPQDRQFILSSKKLLLSDSGFYLCAWSVPMERDRDHKTSYEQYFGPGTRLTVT.

This chain uses TRBV10-3 with TRBJ1-2; possibly TRBD1 for D (5 bases). The germline V and J ends were trimmed by 0 bases and 7 bases, with 18 bases remaining between them. CDR1 is ENHRY, CDR2 SYGVKD, per germline. The CDR3 runs 16 residues. CDR3 region: CAISESGRGRIGGYTF. The CDR3 DNA reads TGTGCCATCAGTGAGTCGGGGCGGGGGAGAATTGGTGGCTACACCTTC.

This clone was observed a few times. Other DNA sequences from this sample encode an identical CDR3 as well. The chain has TRBV20-1 and TRBJ2-3; unclear D gene. CDR1 and CDR2 from the germline V gene are DFQATT and SNEGSKA (reference sequence). The CDR3 is made up of 11 amino acids. Trimming pared 0 bases from V and 6 bases from J, leaving 4 bases between. The CDR3 nucleotides are TGCAGTGCTAGAGATCGGGATACGCAGTATTTT. It translates to CSARDRDTQYF.

This clone has a single count. The chain combines TRBV5-6 with TRBJ2-5; 7 bases agree with TRBD1. CDR3 size: 15 residues. V was clipped by 5 bases and J by 4 bases; unmatched bases: 11. Germline CDR1 reads SGHDT; CDR2 reads YYEEEE. The CDR3 loop is CASSYVRGQGETQYF. DNA of the CDR3: TGTGCCAGCAGTTACGTTAGGGGGCAGGGAGAGACCCAGTACTTC.

The J gene is TRBJ2-1, the V gene TRBV5-8, with TRBD1 identical over 9 bases. From germline, CDR1 is SGHTS and CDR2 YDEGEE. The length of the CDR3 is 16 residues. The ends lost 4 bases at V and 2 bases at J; junction bases unmatched: 7. Here the CDR3 reads CASSQSTGGTYNEQFF. The CDR3 coding sequence is TGTGCCAGCAGCCAATCGACAGGGGGGACCTACAATGAGCAGTTCTTC.